This TCR beta chain came from a study of beta chain features in type 1 diabetes. Study-wide points: In every one of the four CD4+ subsets, TCRB CDR3s were moderately but significantly shorter in Type 1 diabetes patients.

The whole isolated RNA underwent reverse transcription, so sequencing captured expressed TCRB transcripts. Using immunoSEQ multiplex PCR, the repertoire was profiled, and TCRdb retains in-frame clones only, with some absent. The sample includes about 650,000 clones, approximately 13% seen only once; the top ten take more than 0.095%. Trimming took 3 bases from V and 2 from J, leaving 5 bases between them. The CDR3 loop spans 11 amino acids. Germline V lookup: CDR1 GTSNPN, CDR2 SVGIG (reference sequence). On this clone itself: Antigen: not known.

V and J are TRBV30 and TRBJ2-7; D ambiguous. The specimen was naive CD4+ T cells from blood. This sequence was found in a man in his thirties or forties with type 1 diabetes. CDR3 coding DNA: TGTGCCTGGAGCAAGACCTACGAGCAGTACTTC. Amino acids: CAWSKTYEQYF. The full variable domain, rest sourced from reference TRBV30 and TRBJ2-7, is SQTIHQWPATLVQPVGSPLSLECTVEGTSNPNLYWYRQAAGRGLQLLFYSVGIGQISSEVPQNLSASRPQDRQFILSSKKLLLSDSGFYLCAWSKTYEQYFGPGTRLTVT.